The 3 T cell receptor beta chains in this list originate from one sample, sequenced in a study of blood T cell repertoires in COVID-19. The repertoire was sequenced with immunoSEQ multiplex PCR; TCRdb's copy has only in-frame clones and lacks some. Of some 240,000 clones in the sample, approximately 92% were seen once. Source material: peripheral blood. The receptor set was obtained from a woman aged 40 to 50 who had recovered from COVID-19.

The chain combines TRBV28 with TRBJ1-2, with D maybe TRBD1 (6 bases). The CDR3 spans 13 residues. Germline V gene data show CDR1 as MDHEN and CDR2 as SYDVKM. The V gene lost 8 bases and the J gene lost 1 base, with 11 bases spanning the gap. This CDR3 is CASGSRGNYGYTF. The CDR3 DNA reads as TGTGCCAGCGGTTCCAGGGGTAACTATGGCTACACCTTC.

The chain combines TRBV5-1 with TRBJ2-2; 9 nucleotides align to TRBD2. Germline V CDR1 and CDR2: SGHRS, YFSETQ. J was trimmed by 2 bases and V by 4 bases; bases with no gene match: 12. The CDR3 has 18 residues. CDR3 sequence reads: CASSGKTSGNPNTGELFF. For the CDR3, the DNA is TGCGCCAGCAGCGGGAAGACTAGCGGAAACCCTAACACCGGGGAGCTGTTTTTT.

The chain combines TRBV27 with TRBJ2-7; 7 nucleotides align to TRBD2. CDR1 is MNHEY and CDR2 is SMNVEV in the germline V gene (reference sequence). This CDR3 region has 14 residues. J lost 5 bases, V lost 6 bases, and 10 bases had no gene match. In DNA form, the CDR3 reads TGTGCCAGCAGCCCCGGGAGGCTAGGGGACGAGCAGTACTTC. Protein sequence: CASSPGRLGDEQYF.